This T cell receptor beta chain was captured by sequencing in a study of T cell responses to AZD1222 COVID-19 vaccine. Study results and caveats: Spike-specific TCR breadth rose after two AZD1222 doses, and depth rose as well. Among the donors, most were white British and more were female, and clonal diversity was possibly underestimated.

The CDR3 sequence is 15 residues long. Between the trimmed V and J ends, which lost 7 bases and 0 bases, there was a span of 15 bases. CDR1 and CDR2 (germline): MDHEN, SYDVKM. About this clone: Its matching antigen is unknown.

Only in-frame clones appear in the TCRdb table, and some are missing; sequencing was by immunoSEQ multiplex PCR. The sample lists 150,000 or so clones, around 91% seen once, with roughly 6% in the top ten. The sequence came from an adult who received the AZD1222 COVID-19 vaccine. This material consisted of peripheral blood, taken 28 days after the second AZD1222 dose. The chain is built from TRBV28 and TRBJ1-1; perhaps TRBD1 as D (6 bases). In DNA form, the CDR3 reads TGTGCCAGCACCCCCAGGGGCTCAATGAACACTGAAGCTTTCTTT. The encoded protein is CASTPRGSMNTEAFF.